These 28 T cell receptor beta chains share one sample of origin, sequenced in a study of blood T cell repertoires in COVID-19. Data came from immunoSEQ multiplex PCR; TCRdb stores just in-frame clones and leaves some out. The sample has about 200,000 clones, more than 75% seen once. What was sequenced was peripheral blood. The receptors derive from a woman aged 80 or over with acute or convalescent COVID-19.

This clone appeared a single time. The chain employs TRBV18 and TRBJ2-7; D is unresolved. Germline-derived CDR1 and CDR2 are KGHSH and LQKENI. Between the trimmed V and J ends, which lost 4 bases and 4 bases, there was a span of 14 bases. CDR3 length equals 14 residues. The CDR3: CASSHGVPLYEQYF. The CDR3 nucleotides read TGTGCCAGCTCACACGGAGTACCGCTTTACGAGCAGTACTTC.

This chain joins TRBV18 and TRBJ1-4; TRBD1 agrees at 9 bases. CDR1 is KGHSH and CDR2 is LQKENI in the germline V gene. The CDR3 runs to 19 residues. V trimming: 3 bases; J trimming: 0 bases; junction bases outside the gene matches: 11. CDR3: CASSPVQDRGYATNEKLFF. The CDR3 DNA reads as TGTGCCAGCTCACCGGTTCAGGACAGGGGCTACGCAACTAATGAAAAACTGTTTTTT.

This rearrangement joins TRBV3-1 (or the pseudogene TRBV3-2) to TRBJ2-7; D uncertain. Germline CDR1 LGHDT, CDR2 YNNKEL (reference sequence). The CDR3 runs 15 residues. V was shortened by 4 bases and J by 3 bases, with 16 bases between the two germline ends. CDR3 region: CASSPRLASGYEQYF. The CDR3 nucleotides are TGTGCCAGCAGCCCGAGACTGGCCTCGGGCTACGAGCAGTACTTC.

The chain uses TRBV7-2 and TRBJ1-3, with no clear D. Per the germline V gene, CDR1 is SGHTA and CDR2 is FQGNSA. With 3 bases removed from V and 4 bases from J, the gap between germline ends came to 10 bases. CDR3 length: 14 residues. The CDR3 sequence is CASSLNLLGNTIYF. Written as DNA, the CDR3 is TGTGCCAGCAGCTTGAATCTGCTAGGAAACACCATATATTTT.

The gene calls are TRBV6-5 and TRBJ2-3; 8 nucleotides agree with TRBD1. The CDR3 covers 14 residues. Per the germline V gene, CDR1 is MNHEY and CDR2 is SVGAGI. After removal of 6 bases from V and 5 bases from J, the junction contained 7 bases not matched to a gene. CDR3 region: CASRSRGQGDTQYF. In nucleotides, the CDR3 is TGTGCCAGCAGATCCAGGGGGCAGGGAGATACGCAGTATTTT.

The genes are TRBV5-1 and TRBJ1-1; D ambiguous. The CDR3 has 13 amino acids. Per germline, CDR1 SGHRS and CDR2 YFSETQ. The germline V and J ends were trimmed by 0 bases and 8 bases, with 11 bases remaining between them. The CDR3 protein is CASSLATATEAFF. Here the CDR3 DNA reads TGCGCCAGCAGCTTGGCAACAGCTACCGAAGCTTTCTTT.

The rearrangement links TRBV7-2 to TRBJ2-5, with D possibly being TRBD2 (5 bases). Per germline, CDR1 SGHTA and CDR2 FQGNSA. This CDR3 has 17 amino acids. Trimming pared 5 bases from V and 3 bases from J, leaving 22 bases between. CDR3 amino acids: CASSPRISGLGEETQYF. Here the CDR3 DNA reads TGTGCCAGCAGCCCTCGGATCAGCGGACTCGGGGAAGAGACCCAGTACTTC.

The chain recombines TRBV7-2 with TRBJ1-1; the match to TRBD1 covers 7 bases. The junction had 7 bases not matched to a gene; V was cut back by 4 bases and J by 5 bases. CDR1 SGHTA and CDR2 FQGNSA come from the germline V gene. This CDR3 has 14 residues. This CDR3 reads CASSYNRGETEAFF. The CDR3 DNA follows: TGTGCCAGCAGCTACAACAGGGGTGAGACTGAAGCTTTCTTT.

Comments on this clone: This is likely a read error, given that the CDR3 carries no conserved phenylalanine or tryptophan at its end. The DNA is left out, because the CDR3 cannot be placed on it with certainty; the CDR3 is given as TCRdb lists it. The chain links TRBV5-6 to TRBJ1-1; no check of the table's D call, TRBD1, against the DNA was made. The CDR3 contains 10 residues when both ends are counted. Germline V gene data show CDR1 as SGHDT and CDR2 as YYEEEE. The chain's CDR3 is CASSHGSRKR.

This chain uses TRBV27 with TRBJ2-6; D possibly corresponds to TRBD2 (5 bases). Germline CDR1 reads MNHEY; CDR2 reads SMNVEV (reference sequence). The CDR3 length is 15 residues. The V end was cut by 1 base, the J end by 7 bases, with 11 bases between. The CDR3 sequence is CASSLYVGGANVLTF. In DNA, the CDR3 is TGTGCCAGCAGTTTATACGTTGGAGGAGCCAACGTCCTGACTTTC. Together with reference TRBV27 and TRBJ2-6, the CDR3 gives the full variable domain: EAQVTQNPRYLITVTGKKLTVTCSQNMNHEYMSWYRQDPGLGLRQIYYSMNVEVTDKGDVPEGYKVSRKEKRNFPLILESPSPNQTSLYFCASSLYVGGANVLTFGAGSRLTVL.

V is TRBV29-1 and J is TRBJ2-1, with 7 bases fitting TRBD1. Trimming took 4 bases from V and 4 from J; bases not matched to a gene: 7. The CDR3 spans 14 residues. Germline CDR1 reads SQVTM; CDR2 reads ANQGSEA. The CDR3 sequence is CSVVKGAVYNEQFF. Here the CDR3 DNA reads TGCAGCGTTGTTAAGGGGGCGGTATACAATGAGCAGTTCTTC.

J is TRBJ1-5 and V is TRBV5-1; 7 bases align to TRBD1. The CDR3 runs to 15 residues. V shed 0 bases and J 2 bases; nucleotides not matched to a gene: 2. Germline V gives CDR1 SGHRS, CDR2 YFSETQ. CDR3 DNA: TGCGCCAGCAGCTTGGAAGGGACAGGCAATCAGCCCCAGCATTTT. This gives the protein CASSLEGTGNQPQHF.

This clone has a handful of counts. The chain has TRBV7-2 and TRBJ2-7; D is ambiguous. CDR1 is SGHTA, CDR2 FQGNSA, per germline. The CDR3 is 15 amino acids. V lost 4 bases and J lost 2, with 15 bases in between. CDR3 nucleotide sequence: TGTGCCAGCAGCTCTGGAGACGTGGGTACCTACGAGCAGTACTTC. Protein: CASSSGDVGTYEQYF.

This clone was observed a single time. V gene TRBV28 combines with J gene TRBJ1-5, with 8 bases matching TRBD1. With V trimmed by 4 bases and J by 0 bases, 14 bases remained unmatched. CDR1 and CDR2 from the germline V gene are MDHEN and SYDVKM. The CDR3 runs to 19 residues. The CDR3 loop reads CASSSNSGGPRNSNQPQHF. The CDR3, as DNA: TGTGCCAGCAGTTCCAATTCAGGGGGCCCCCGAAATAGCAATCAGCCCCAGCATTTT.

Here the CDR3 reads CASSYSGQGREKLFF. The CDR3 DNA follows: TGTGCCAGCAGTTACTCAGGACAGGGCCGGGAAAAACTGTTTTTT. The chain couples TRBV6-5 to TRBJ1-4; 8 nucleotides agree with TRBD1. V shed 0 bases and J 8 bases; nucleotides not matched to a gene: 5. The CDR3 is 15 residues long. CDR1 MNHEY and CDR2 SVGAGI come from the germline V gene.

This clone has a single count. The chain links TRBV5-8 to TRBJ2-2; 8 nucleotides align to TRBD1. Unmatched junction bases numbered 7, after V lost 4 bases and J lost 5 bases. This CDR3 is built from 15 residues. Germline CDR1 SGHTS, CDR2 YDEGEE. The CDR3 nucleotides are TGTGCCAGCAGCACCGGGACAGGCTGGACCGGGGAGCTGTTTTTT. It specifies CASSTGTGWTGELFF.

This sequence joins TRBV4-2 and TRBJ2-7, with 13 bases matching TRBD2. Germline V gene lookup returns CDR1 LGHNA and CDR2 YNFKEQ. The CDR3 extends over 16 amino acids. V shed 0 bases, J shed 5 bases, and the junction held 4 bases outside the gene matches. The CDR3 sequence: CASSQDRTSGSHEQYF. CDR3 bases: TGTGCCAGCAGCCAAGACCGGACTAGCGGGAGCCACGAGCAGTACTTC.

This rearrangement joins TRBV30 to TRBJ1-5; tentatively, D is TRBD1 (5 bases). Germline values: CDR1 GTSNPN, CDR2 SVGIG (reference sequence). Trimming took off 1 base at V and 4 bases at J, with 5 bases between the two ends. This CDR3 is built from 12 residues. Written as DNA, the CDR3 is TGTGCCTGGAGTGAGGGGAATCAGCCCCAGCATTTT. It translates to CAWSEGNQPQHF.

The chain uses TRBV6-5 and TRBJ1-2; 9 bases align to TRBD1. V lost 9 bases, J lost 8 bases, and 7 bases stayed unmatched. The V gene's germline CDR1 is MNHEY and CDR2 SVGAGI. The CDR3 has 12 amino acids. The CDR3 DNA reads as TGTGCCAGTCGGACAGGGGATGGAGGCTACACCTTC. Encoded protein: CASRTGDGGYTF.

The V gene is TRBV6-6, the J gene TRBJ1-2; D gene unclear. Germline assignment: CDR1 MNHNY and CDR2 SVGAGI (reference sequence). This CDR3 comprises 14 residues. With 0 bases removed from V and 8 bases from J, the gap between germline ends came to 13 bases. CDR3 in amino acids: CASSYSSTLRGYTF. The CDR3 nucleotides read TGTGCCAGCAGTTACTCGAGTACCCTCCGGGGCTACACCTTC.

The V gene is TRBV5-1, the J gene TRBJ2-1, with 7 bases aligning to TRBD2. Losses at the gene ends were 5 bases for V and 4 bases for J; bases not matched to a gene: 6. The CDR3 loop spans 14 amino acids. Germline lookup yields CDR1 SGHRS and CDR2 YFSETQ. The CDR3 sequence: CASRPSGDYNEQFF. CDR3 DNA sequence: TGCGCCAGCAGACCTAGCGGAGATTACAATGAGCAGTTCTTC.

This rearrangement joins TRBV7-2 to TRBJ1-1; TRBD1 matches 7 bases. The J segment lost 0 bases and the V segment lost 5 bases, leaving 9 bases of the junction unmatched. The length of the CDR3 is 16 residues. Germline assignment: CDR1 SGHTA and CDR2 FQGNSA. The CDR3 bases are TGTGCCAGCAGCGTACAGCCGGGACAGTTGAACACTGAAGCTTTCTTT. Translating gives CASSVQPGQLNTEAFF. The whole variable domain, remainder taken from reference TRBV7-2 and TRBJ1-1, is GAGVSQSPSNKVTEKGKDVELRCDPISGHTALYWYRQSLGQGLEFLIYFQGNSAPDKSGLPSDRFSAERTGGSVSTLTIQRTQQEDSAVYLCASSVQPGQLNTEAFFGQGTRLTVV.

The V call is TRBV19, the J call TRBJ2-5; D is possibly TRBD1 (7 bases). The CDR3 consists of 14 residues. Germline loops: CDR1 LNHDA, CDR2 SQIVND (reference sequence). Trimming took off 6 bases at V and 4 bases at J, with 15 bases between the two ends. The CDR3 DNA follows: TGTGCCAGTAGCAGTCAGGGGGGTAGAGAGACCCAGTACTTC. It specifies CASSSQGGRETQYF.

The rearrangement links TRBV5-1 to TRBJ2-7; 11 bases are shared with TRBD2. The length of the CDR3 is 15 residues. J lost 4 bases, V lost 4 bases, and 7 bases had no gene match. The germline V gene encodes CDR1 SGHRS and CDR2 YFSETQ. The CDR3: CASSPTGTSGYEQYF. CDR3 sequence (DNA): TGCGCCAGCAGCCCCACCGGGACTAGCGGTTACGAGCAGTACTTC.

The V and J genes are TRBV7-3 and TRBJ2-5, with 10 bases matching TRBD1. Germline assignment: CDR1 SGHTA and CDR2 FQGTGA. V shed 0 bases and J 7 bases; nucleotides not matched to a gene: 5. The CDR3 runs 15 residues. CDR3 amino acids: CASSLTAGTGVTQYF. The CDR3 DNA sequence: TGTGCCAGCAGCTTAACAGCCGGGACAGGGGTGACCCAGTACTTC.

This clone turned up a few times. V usage is TRBV6-2 or TRBV6-3 and J usage is TRBJ2-7, with 7 bases aligning to TRBD2. Germline CDR1 and CDR2: MNHEY and SVGEGT. J lost 6 bases, V lost 2 bases, and 10 bases had no gene match. The CDR3 has 15 amino acids. CDR3 DNA: TGTGCCAGCAGTTACGGTCGAAGCGGGACGCGCGAGCAGTACTTC. Its protein is CASSYGRSGTREQYF.

This clone was seen only a few times. The genes are TRBV19 and TRBJ2-4, with TRBD1 matching over 7 bases. Looked up from germline, CDR1 is LNHDA and CDR2 is SQIVND (reference sequence). After removal of 10 bases from V and 1 base from J, the junction contained 10 bases not matched to a gene. CDR3 length: 15 residues. The CDR3 loop is CATEEGAYAKNIQYF. The DNA of the CDR3 is TGTGCCACCGAAGAGGGGGCTTACGCCAAAAACATTCAGTACTTC.

CDR3 nucleotides: TGCGCCAGCAGCTGGGACAGCCCGAACACTGAAGCTTTCTTT. Translated, it gives CASSWDSPNTEAFF. The chain links TRBV5-1 to TRBJ1-1, with TRBD1 identical over 7 bases. The CDR3 is 14 amino acids. Trimming removed 3 bases from V and 1 base from J; junction bases left unmatched: 3. Per the germline V gene, CDR1 is SGHRS and CDR2 is YFSETQ. Full variable domain (outside the CDR3, taken from reference TRBV5-1 and TRBJ1-1): KAGVTQTPRYLIKTRGQQVTLSCSPISGHRSVSWYQQTPGQGLQFLFEYFSETQRNKGNFPGRFSGRQFSNSRSEMNVSTLELGDSALYLCASSWDSPNTEAFFGQGTRLTVV.